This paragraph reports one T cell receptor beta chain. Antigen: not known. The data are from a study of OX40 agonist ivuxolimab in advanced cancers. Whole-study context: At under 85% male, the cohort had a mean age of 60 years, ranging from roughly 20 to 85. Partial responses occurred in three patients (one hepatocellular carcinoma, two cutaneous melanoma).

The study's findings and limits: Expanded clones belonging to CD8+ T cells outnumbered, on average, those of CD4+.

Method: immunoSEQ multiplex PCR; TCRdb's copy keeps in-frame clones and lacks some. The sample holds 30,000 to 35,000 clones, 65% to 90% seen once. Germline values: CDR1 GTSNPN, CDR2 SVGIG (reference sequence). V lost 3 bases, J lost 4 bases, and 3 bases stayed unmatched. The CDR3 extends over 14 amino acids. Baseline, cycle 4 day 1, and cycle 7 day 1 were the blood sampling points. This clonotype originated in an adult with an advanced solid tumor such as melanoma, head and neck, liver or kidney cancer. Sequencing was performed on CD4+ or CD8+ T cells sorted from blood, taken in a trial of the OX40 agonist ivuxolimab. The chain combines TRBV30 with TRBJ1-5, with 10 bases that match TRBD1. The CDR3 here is CAWRGTGVNQPQHF. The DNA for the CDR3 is TGTGCCTGGAGGGGGACAGGGGTGAATCAGCCCCAGCATTTT.